Shown below are 27 T cell receptor beta chains from a single sample sequenced in a study of early T cells in non-severe SARS-CoV-2 infection. TCRdb redid the calling of the 5' RACE reads with MiXCR, one entry per CDR3 protein. Here the sample spans tens of thousands of distinct CDR3 sequences, less than 12% being singletons. Specimen: whole blood, collected at baseline. These receptors came from an adult who was a healthcare worker with PCR-confirmed SARS-CoV-2 infection or an uninfected control (not recorded which).

This clonotype has ten or more counts. This sequence joins TRBV12-3 or TRBV12-4 and TRBJ2-7, with 7 nucleotides matching TRBD2. J lost 7 bases, V lost 7 bases, and 16 bases had no gene match. The CDR3 runs 15 residues. CDR3 in amino acids: CASTLDREALREQYF. The CDR3 bases are TGTGCCAGCACCCTAGACCGGGAGGCGCTGAGGGAGCAGTACTTC.

This clonotype was counted many times. V and J are TRBV19 and TRBJ2-3, with TRBD2 as a possible D gene (5 bases). There are 16 residues in the CDR3. V was cut by 4 bases and J by 2 bases, with 16 bases left in between. Per the germline V gene, CDR1 is LNHDA and CDR2 is SQIVND (reference sequence). This CDR3 reads CASSTLGASFTDTQYF. For the CDR3, the DNA is TGTGCCAGTAGTACCCTCGGCGCTAGCTTCACAGATACGCAGTATTTT.

This clonotype has just a few counts. This sequence joins TRBV20-1 and TRBJ1-1; TRBD1 matches 9 bases. This CDR3 has 14 amino acids. V gave up 6 bases and J gave up 5 bases; unmatched junction bases: 10. In germline, CDR1 is DFQATT, CDR2 SNEGSKA (reference sequence). This CDR3 is CSAETGTGYTEAFF. The CDR3 DNA reads as TGCAGTGCCGAGACCGGGACAGGGTATACTGAAGCTTTCTTT.

The chain carries TRBV5-4 and TRBJ2-2; a weak D match, TRBD2 (5 bases). This CDR3 has 16 amino acids. Per the germline V gene, CDR1 is SGHNT and CDR2 is YYREEE (reference sequence). V shed 3 bases and J shed 2 bases, with 14 bases lying between them. CDR3 in DNA: TGTGCCAGCAGCTCCCCATTTGCGGGCAACACCGGGGAGCTGTTTTTT. It specifies CASSSPFAGNTGELFF. The full variable domain, rest sourced from reference TRBV5-4 and TRBJ2-2, is ETGVTQSPTHLIKTRGQQVTLRCSSQSGHNTVSWYQQALGQGPQFIFQYYREEENGRGNFPPRFSGLQFPNYSSELNVNALELDDSALYLCASSSPFAGNTGELFFGEGSRLTVL.

This chain uses TRBV30 with TRBJ1-1; 9 bases map to TRBD1. CDR3 length equals 14 residues. Trimming cost V 2 bases and J 3 bases; bases outside gene matches: 4. The germline CDR1 and CDR2 sequences are GTSNPN and SVGIG (reference sequence). The CDR3 sequence: CAWSTGQGYTEAFF. CDR3 DNA: TGTGCCTGGAGTACTGGACAGGGGTACACTGAAGCTTTCTTT.

The rearrangement links TRBV7-2 to TRBJ2-1; perhaps TRBD1 as D (5 bases). CDR1 is SGHTA, CDR2 FQGNSA, per germline. This CDR3 has 13 residues. The V gene lost 4 bases and the J gene lost 11 bases, with 15 bases spanning the gap. DNA of the CDR3: TGTGCCAGCAGCTCTTCGACAGTCCTTAAGCAGTTCTTC. It yields the protein CASSSSTVLKQFF.

V gene TRBV18 combines with J gene TRBJ2-3, with D tentatively TRBD1 or TRBD2 (5 bases each). The CDR3 is made up of 13 amino acids. Germline lookup yields CDR1 KGHSH and CDR2 LQKENI. Trimming removed 0 bases from V and 10 bases from J, with 11 bases in between. In DNA, the CDR3 is TGTGCCAGCTCACCACCGATGAGGGGAGCGCAGTATTTT. Encoded protein: CASSPPMRGAQYF.

The gene calls are TRBV3-1 and TRBJ2-1, with 9 bases identical to TRBD1. V was clipped by 3 bases and J by 9 bases; unmatched bases: 0. Germline CDR1 reads LGHDT; CDR2 reads YNNKEL (reference sequence). The CDR3 covers 12 residues. This CDR3 reads CASSQDRGEQFF. Written as DNA, the CDR3 is TGTGCCAGCAGCCAGGACAGGGGTGAGCAGTTCTTC.

This clonotype was recorded many times. The chain couples TRBV2 to TRBJ2-7; no definite D call. Germline CDR1 is SNHLY and CDR2 is FYNNEI. Trimming shortened V by 3 bases and J by 5 bases, and 11 bases separated the two germline ends. The CDR3 consists of 13 residues. CDR3 in amino acids: CASSESRVHEQYF. In DNA, the CDR3 is TGTGCCAGCAGTGAGAGCCGAGTCCACGAGCAGTACTTC.

In this sample, this clonotype turned up many times. The chain recombines TRBV6-2 or TRBV6-3 with TRBJ2-5, with a possible D match to TRBD2 (6 bases). Trimming took 6 bases from V and 5 from J, leaving 10 bases between them. The CDR3 is 12 amino acids. Per germline, CDR1 MNHEY and CDR2 SVGEGT. The chain's CDR3 is CASSSGTETQYF. The CDR3, as DNA: TGTGCCAGCAGCTCGGGGACTGAGACCCAGTACTTC.

This clonotype was picked up many times. This chain uses TRBV11-2 with TRBJ2-3; no firm D call. V lost 0 bases, J lost 9 bases, and 16 bases lay in between. The CDR3 contains 15 residues. Germline CDR1 reads SGHAT; CDR2 reads FQNNGV. The CDR3 here is CASSLDPARQRTQYF. CDR3 in DNA: TGTGCCAGCAGCTTAGATCCGGCGAGGCAGAGAACGCAGTATTTT.

This clonotype occurred a few times. V and J are TRBV7-2 and TRBJ2-1; TRBD2 aligns across 9 bases. Germline V CDR1 and CDR2: SGHTA, FQGNSA. The length of the CDR3 is 15 residues. The trim removed 2 bases at V and 8 bases at J, leaving 7 bases unmatched. Here the CDR3 reads CASSLFGGRADEQFF. CDR3 sequence (DNA): TGTGCCAGCAGCTTATTTGGCGGGAGGGCGGATGAGCAGTTCTTC.

This clonotype was picked up a small number of times. This rearrangement joins TRBV7-2 to TRBJ2-7, with 7 bases identical to TRBD2. Germline V lookup: CDR1 SGHTA, CDR2 FQGNSA. The V and J ends lost 1 base and 6 bases, in that order; junction bases with no gene match: 15. The CDR3 length is 17 residues. The chain's CDR3 is CASSLDRLGRAGSEQYF. The CDR3 nucleotides are TGTGCCAGCAGCTTAGACAGACTAGGGAGGGCCGGGAGCGAGCAGTACTTC.

In its sample, this clonotype was seen a few times. The rearrangement uses TRBV7-9 and TRBJ2-4; TRBD1 might be the D (6 bases). Germline CDR1 reads SEHNR; CDR2 reads FQNEAQ (reference sequence). V gave up 5 bases and J gave up 3 bases, with 14 bases separating them. The CDR3 totals 15 residues. CDR3 sequence: CASSRNTGYKNIQYF. CDR3 sequence (DNA): TGTGCCAGCAGCCGAAACACAGGGTACAAAAACATTCAGTACTTC.

This clonotype occurred many times. The V and J genes are TRBV27 and TRBJ2-7; either TRBD1 or TRBD2 may fit D (5 bases each). Trimming cost V 1 base and J 2 bases, with 12 bases left between them. CDR1 and CDR2 from the germline V gene are MNHEY and SMNVEV (reference sequence). The CDR3 has 15 residues. The CDR3 DNA is TGTGCCAGCAGTTTATTTCCCGGGGCCGCCTACGAGCAGTACTTC. Its translation: CASSLFPGAAYEQYF.

The rearrangement links TRBV20-1 to TRBJ2-1; 7 bases fit TRBD1. Germline V gene data show CDR1 as DFQATT and CDR2 as SNEGSKA (reference sequence). This CDR3 is built from 13 residues. Trimming at V came to 6 bases and at J to 8 bases, leaving 10 bases not matched to a gene. This CDR3 is CSASGQVSHEQFF. CDR3 bases: TGCAGTGCGTCAGGACAGGTCTCCCATGAGCAGTTCTTC.

The table lists this clonotype with a few counts. The V call is TRBV12-3 or TRBV12-4, the J call TRBJ2-4; TRBD1 is a possible D gene (5 bases). Trimming left V 5 bases short and J 1 base short, with 12 bases between. The CDR3 loop spans 15 amino acids. In DNA, the CDR3 is TGTGCCAGCAGTATAGGGGTTACGGCCAAAAACATTCAGTACTTC. Encoded protein: CASSIGVTAKNIQYF.

Of note for this clonotype: This may stem from a read error, because a much larger clone lies one nucleotide away. CDR3 amino acids: CASSAGTRGGQQYF. In nucleotides, the CDR3 is TGTGCCAGCAGTGCCGGGACAAGGGGCGGGCAGCAGTACTTC. This chain joins TRBV7-2 and TRBJ2-7, with D maybe TRBD1 (6 bases). Germline loops: CDR1 SGHTA, CDR2 FQGNSA. V was clipped by 6 bases and J by 8 bases, with 20 bases between them. There are 14 residues in the CDR3.

This clonotype has a handful of counts. The V gene is TRBV4-3, the J gene TRBJ2-2; the D is unclear. Deletions cut 1 base from V and 6 bases from J, with 9 bases between. This CDR3 spans 14 amino acids. In germline, CDR1 is LGHNA, CDR2 YSLEER. Here the CDR3 reads CASSQGLRSGELFF. In nucleotides, the CDR3 is TGCGCCAGCAGCCAAGGTTTAAGGTCCGGGGAGCTGTTTTTT.

This clonotype was recorded at least ten times. CDR3 DNA: TGCAGCGCCGAATCGGGACAAAAGCAGTATTTT. Translating it yields CSAESGQKQYF. The chain joins TRBV29-1 to TRBJ2-3, with D perhaps TRBD1 (6 bases). This CDR3 contains 11 residues. Germline V lookup: CDR1 SQVTM, CDR2 ANQGSEA. Trimming removed 7 bases at V and 11 bases at J, with 16 bases between.

This clonotype showed up just a few times. This could be a read error, since a much larger clone is one nucleotide away. V usage is TRBV7-3 and J usage is TRBJ2-1; 12 bases are shared with TRBD2. V shed 5 bases and J 4 bases; nucleotides not matched to a gene: 3. Germline V gives CDR1 SGHTA, CDR2 FQGTGA. There are 15 residues in the CDR3. The CDR3 DNA follows: TGTGCCAGCAGCCTGACTAGCGGGGGATACAATGAGCAGTTCTTC. Its protein product is CASSLTSGGYNEQFF. Together with reference TRBV7-3 and TRBJ2-1, the CDR3 gives the full variable domain: GAGVSQTPSNKVTEKGKYVELRCDPISGHTALYWYRQSLGQGPEFLIYFQGTGAADDSGLPNDRFFAVRPEGSVSTLKIQRTERGDSAVYLCASSLTSGGYNEQFFGPGTRLTVL.

This clonotype was detected only a few times. The gene calls are TRBV6-2 or TRBV6-3 and TRBJ2-3; 8 nucleotides line up with TRBD2. Germline CDR1 reads MNHEY; CDR2 reads SVGEGT. J gave up 2 bases and V 4 bases, and 5 bases lay outside the gene matches. The CDR3 sequence is 15 residues long. The CDR3 loop reads CASSSPAGVTDTQYF. The CDR3 nucleotides are TGTGCCAGCAGTTCTCCAGCGGGGGTCACAGATACGCAGTATTTT.

This clonotype has just a few counts. The V call is TRBV28, the J call TRBJ2-1; 12 nucleotides agree with TRBD2. CDR1 MDHEN and CDR2 SYDVKM come from the germline V gene. The CDR3 loop spans 14 amino acids. Unmatched junction bases numbered 6, after V lost 7 bases and J lost 8 bases. The CDR3 coding sequence is TGTGCCAGCACATCTAGCGGGAGGGCCCATGAGCAGTTCTTC. Its protein product is CASTSSGRAHEQFF.

The chain links TRBV19 to TRBJ1-1; weak D call: TRBD1 (5 bases). Trimming left V 5 bases short and J 1 base short, with 17 bases between. The CDR3 has 16 amino acids. CDR1 LNHDA and CDR2 SQIVND come from the germline V gene (reference sequence). CDR3 bases: TGTGCCAGTAGTTCAAATCCGGGGCGAAGGAACACTGAAGCTTTCTTT. This encodes CASSSNPGRRNTEAFF.

This chain joins TRBV11-2 and TRBJ2-1; D may be TRBD2 (5 bases). The CDR3 has 16 amino acids. V lost 5 bases and J 2 bases, leaving 16 bases between the germline ends. Germline V gene data show CDR1 as SGHAT and CDR2 as FQNNGV. For the CDR3, the DNA is TGTGCCAGCAGCCCGCCGAGCGCGGGTCCCTACAATGAGCAGTTCTTC. Encoded protein: CASSPPSAGPYNEQFF.

This clonotype came up a few times. The chain combines TRBV6-2 or TRBV6-3 with TRBJ2-7; D might be TRBD1 or TRBD2, each matching 5 bases. From germline, CDR1 is MNHEY and CDR2 SVGEGT. CDR3 length equals 14 residues. V dropped 6 bases and J dropped 3 bases, with 15 bases sitting between them. The CDR3 region is CASRIPGPLYEQYF. The CDR3 DNA reads as TGTGCCAGCAGGATACCGGGACCACTCTACGAGCAGTACTTC.

The gene calls are TRBV4-1 and TRBJ2-7; D is possibly TRBD1 or TRBD2 (5 bases each). Trimming stripped 1 base from V and 6 bases from J, with 16 bases between. The germline CDR1 and CDR2 sequences are MGHRA and YSYEKL. This CDR3 spans 15 amino acids. CDR3: CASSQGSGPGGEQYF. CDR3 sequence (DNA): TGCGCCAGCAGCCAAGGTTCGGGGCCTGGGGGCGAGCAGTACTTC.